The next 18 T cell receptor beta chains were all read from a single sample in a study of shared clonotypes between healthy human individuals (dated by TCRdb to 2020 to 2021). Library preparation used the immunoSEQ multiplex PCR assay. The immuneACCESS repertoire file appears here via TCRdb, limited to in-frame rearrangements. These files lack a portion of the clones; in checked studies, under half of the deficit traces to unresolved V genes, and the cause of the others is not known. The sample table shows 2 million to 2.5 million clones, and 85% to 95% are seen once. Approximately 0.39% of the sample is held by the ten biggest clonotypes. The specimen was naive CD4+ T cells from PBMCs. The sample's cell subset or site label is to be understood as: CD45RA+ positively selected. These receptors were collected from a man between 18 and 29 years old in good health. Some clones in this sample may be carry-over from other donors' samples.

This clone has only one observation. The J gene is TRBJ2-3, the V gene TRBV29-1; D not certain. This CDR3 is built from 11 residues. Trimming took 4 bases from V and 4 from J, leaving 6 bases between them. Looked up from germline, CDR1 is SQVTM and CDR2 is ANQGSEA. The CDR3 region is CSVVPADTQYF. Written as DNA, the CDR3 is TGCAGCGTTGTGCCCGCAGATACGCAGTATTTT.

The chain employs TRBV6-5 and TRBJ1-5, with unresolved D. Germline assignment: CDR1 MNHEY and CDR2 SVGAGI. The germline V and J ends were trimmed by 6 bases and 5 bases, with 11 bases remaining between them. This CDR3 region has 13 residues. The CDR3 is CASSPSQYQPQHF. The CDR3, as DNA: TGTGCCAGCAGCCCATCCCAGTATCAGCCCCAGCATTTT.

The V gene is TRBV5-4, the J gene TRBJ2-5; 7 nucleotides line up with TRBD2. CDR3 length equals 14 residues. CDR1 is SGHNT and CDR2 is YYREEE in the germline V gene (reference sequence). V trimming: 2 bases; J trimming: 5 bases; junction bases outside the gene matches: 6. This CDR3 reads CASSFGGSGETQYF. DNA for the CDR3: TGTGCCAGCAGCTTCGGCGGGAGTGGGGAGACCCAGTACTTC.

The chain links TRBV9 to TRBJ2-3; 7 bases line up with TRBD2. V lost 4 bases and J lost 6; bases outside the gene matches: 17. This CDR3 is built from 17 residues. Germline V gene data show CDR1 as SGDLS and CDR2 as YYNGEE. Written as DNA, the CDR3 is TGTGCCAGCAGCCCTAGCGGCGGGAGCCCCTCCAGGGATACGCAGTATTTT. Translating gives CASSPSGGSPSRDTQYF.

This chain joins TRBV5-5 and TRBJ2-5, with a possible D match to TRBD1 (5 bases). The CDR3 consists of 15 residues. Trimming left V 0 bases short and J 5 bases short, with 14 bases between. Germline V gives CDR1 SGHKS, CDR2 YYEKEE (reference sequence). CDR3 in amino acids: CASSLAGWGGETQYF. The CDR3 DNA is TGTGCCAGCAGCTTGGCAGGGTGGGGTGGGGAGACCCAGTACTTC.

V and J are TRBV15 and TRBJ2-7; possible D gene TRBD1, 6 bases. Germline CDR1 and CDR2: LNHNV and YYDKDF (reference sequence). The CDR3 is 15 amino acids. Trimming stripped 3 bases from V and 2 bases from J, with 14 bases between. CDR3 amino acids: CATSRLRDTAYEQYF. The CDR3 nucleotides are TGTGCCACCAGCAGGCTCCGGGACACGGCCTACGAGCAGTACTTC.

This chain connects TRBV7-2 to TRBJ2-3, with D tentatively TRBD1 (6 bases). The CDR3 contains 13 residues. Germline V gene lookup returns CDR1 SGHTA and CDR2 FQGNSA. Trimming took 2 bases from V and 6 from J, leaving 9 bases between them. The CDR3: CASSLTGYDTQYF. In nucleotides, the CDR3 is TGTGCCAGCAGCTTAACAGGGTATGATACGCAGTATTTT.

This rearrangement joins TRBV5-1 to TRBJ1-1; D ambiguous. Per germline, CDR1 SGHRS and CDR2 YFSETQ. This CDR3 has 13 amino acids. V was cut by 0 bases and J by 10 bases, with 13 bases left in between. CDR3 sequence reads: CASSLDGLAAAFF. CDR3 in DNA: TGCGCCAGCAGCTTGGACGGGCTTGCGGCAGCTTTCTTT.

This clone was seen once. The chain recombines TRBV4-2 with TRBJ2-5, with 11 bases identical to TRBD2. V lost 4 bases and J lost 1; bases outside the gene matches: 11. Germline V gives CDR1 LGHNA, CDR2 YNFKEQ. The CDR3 is 18 residues long. CDR3 region: CASSPTLGLAGFQETQYF. CDR3 DNA sequence: TGTGCCAGCAGCCCCACCCTAGGACTAGCGGGTTTCCAAGAGACCCAGTACTTC.

The chain recombines TRBV9 with TRBJ2-3, with 11 nucleotides matching TRBD2. In germline, CDR1 is SGDLS, CDR2 YYNGEE. Germline trimming cut 4 bases from V and 5 bases from J; bases unmatched to any gene: 12. The CDR3 consists of 17 residues. For the CDR3, the DNA is TGTGCCAGCAGCCCCCCCATAGGAACTAGCGGGAGAGATACGCAGTATTTT. It is translated as CASSPPIGTSGRDTQYF.

In this sample, this clone turned up once. DNA for the CDR3: TGCGCCAGCAGTGCCGGGTTAGCGGGAGGCCTTACGCAGTATTTT. Translation: CASSAGLAGGLTQYF. The chain couples TRBV10-1 to TRBJ2-3, with 10 bases aligning to TRBD2. The CDR3 sequence is 15 residues long. With 4 bases clipped from V and 8 bases from J, the junction kept 9 bases outside the gene matches. The germline V gene has CDR1 WNHNN and CDR2 SYGVQD (reference sequence).

The chain employs TRBV7-6 and TRBJ1-4; tentatively, D is TRBD1 (6 bases). Germline V lookup: CDR1 SGHVS, CDR2 FNYEAQ. The CDR3 sequence is 17 residues long. The V end lost 1 base, the J end lost 1 base, and 13 bases lay between the germline ends. The CDR3 sequence is CASSLGGRGETNEKLFF. The CDR3 DNA is TGTGCCAGCAGCTTAGGCGGCAGGGGCGAAACTAATGAAAAACTGTTTTTT.

The count of this clone is one. The chain employs TRBV28 and TRBJ1-5; D not certain. Germline CDR1 and CDR2: MDHEN and SYDVKM. This CDR3 has 14 residues. The V and J ends lost 4 bases and 7 bases respectively, with 14 bases between them. Here the CDR3 DNA reads TGTGCCAGCAGTTCCAGCCTATGGAGCCAGCCCCAGCATTTT. Protein product: CASSSSLWSQPQHF.

This chain links TRBV4-1 with TRBJ2-5; 10 positions match TRBD1. Losses at the gene ends were 2 bases for V and 5 bases for J; bases not matched to a gene: 5. The CDR3 is 15 amino acids. From germline, CDR1 is MGHRA and CDR2 YSYEKL. The CDR3 protein is CASSQRDRGEETQYF. The CDR3 DNA sequence: TGCGCCAGCAGCCAACGGGACAGGGGCGAGGAGACCCAGTACTTC.

This chain's CDR3 is CASSLYGLTNTEAFF. The CDR3 coding sequence is TGCGCCAGCAGCTTGTACGGCCTGACGAACACTGAAGCTTTCTTT. V and J are TRBV5-1 and TRBJ1-1; D uncertain. V was pared by 1 base and J by 1 base, with 11 bases between. CDR1 and CDR2 from the germline V gene are SGHRS and YFSETQ. The CDR3 contains 15 residues.

This sequence joins TRBV27 and TRBJ1-1; 7 nucleotides align to TRBD1. V trimming: 1 base; J trimming: 5 bases; junction bases outside the gene matches: 13. Germline CDR1 is MNHEY and CDR2 is SMNVEV (reference sequence). This CDR3 has 17 residues. The CDR3 spells CASSLFALGQGDTEAFF. CDR3 DNA: TGTGCCAGCAGTTTATTTGCCTTGGGGCAGGGGGATACTGAAGCTTTCTTT.

This chain links TRBV20-1 with TRBJ1-1; maybe TRBD1 (5 bases). CDR1 and CDR2 (germline): DFQATT, SNEGSKA (reference sequence). The CDR3 is 8 residues long. This chain's CDR3 is CRTVEAFF. In nucleotides, the CDR3 is TGCAGGACAGTTGAAGCTTTCTTT.

The chain carries TRBV4-1 and TRBJ1-3; D is undetermined. V was clipped by 1 base and J by 0 bases, with 10 bases between them. There are 16 residues in the CDR3. Per the germline V gene, CDR1 is MGHRA and CDR2 is YSYEKL. The DNA for the CDR3 is TGCGCCAGCAGCCAAGGAGGGCGGGGCTCTGGAAACACCATATATTTT. This sequence encodes CASSQGGRGSGNTIYF.